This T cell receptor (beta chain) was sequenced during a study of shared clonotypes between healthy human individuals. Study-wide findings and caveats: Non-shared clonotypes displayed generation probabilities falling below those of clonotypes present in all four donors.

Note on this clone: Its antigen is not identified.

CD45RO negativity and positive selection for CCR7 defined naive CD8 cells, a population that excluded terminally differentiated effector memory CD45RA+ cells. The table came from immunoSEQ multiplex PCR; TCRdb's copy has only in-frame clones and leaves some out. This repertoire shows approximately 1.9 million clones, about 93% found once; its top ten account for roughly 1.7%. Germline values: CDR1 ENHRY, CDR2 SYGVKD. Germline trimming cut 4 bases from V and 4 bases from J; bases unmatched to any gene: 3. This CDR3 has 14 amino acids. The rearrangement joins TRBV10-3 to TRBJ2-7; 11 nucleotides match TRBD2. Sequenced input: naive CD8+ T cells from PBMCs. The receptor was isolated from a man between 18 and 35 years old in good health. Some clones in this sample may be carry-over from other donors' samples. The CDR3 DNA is TGTGCCATCAGTGGGACTAGCGGGCAGTACGAGCAGTACTTC. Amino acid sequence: CAISGTSGQYEQYF.